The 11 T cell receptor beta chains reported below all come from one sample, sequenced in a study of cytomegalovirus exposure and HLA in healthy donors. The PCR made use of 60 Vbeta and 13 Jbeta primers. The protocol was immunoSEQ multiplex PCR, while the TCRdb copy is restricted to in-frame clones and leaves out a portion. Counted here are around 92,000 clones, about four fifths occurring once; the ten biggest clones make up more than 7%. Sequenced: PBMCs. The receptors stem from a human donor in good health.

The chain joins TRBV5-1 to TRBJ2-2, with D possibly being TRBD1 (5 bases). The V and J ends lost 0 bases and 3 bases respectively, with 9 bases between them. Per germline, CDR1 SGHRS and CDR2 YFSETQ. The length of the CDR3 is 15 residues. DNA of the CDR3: TGCGCCAGCAGCTTGGTACAGGCAGACACCGGGGAGCTGTTTTTT. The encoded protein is CASSLVQADTGELFF. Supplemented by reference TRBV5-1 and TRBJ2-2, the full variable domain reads KAGVTQTPRYLIKTRGQQVTLSCSPISGHRSVSWYQQTPGQGLQFLFEYFSETQRNKGNFPGRFSGRQFSNSRSEMNVSTLELGDSALYLCASSLVQADTGELFFGEGSRLTVL.

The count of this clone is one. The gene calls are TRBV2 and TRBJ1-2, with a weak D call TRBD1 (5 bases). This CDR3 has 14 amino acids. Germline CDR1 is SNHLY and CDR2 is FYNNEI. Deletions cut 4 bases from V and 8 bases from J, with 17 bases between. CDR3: CASSVFVGGEGYTF. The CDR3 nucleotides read TGTGCCAGCAGTGTTTTTGTTGGAGGGGAGGGCTACACCTTC.

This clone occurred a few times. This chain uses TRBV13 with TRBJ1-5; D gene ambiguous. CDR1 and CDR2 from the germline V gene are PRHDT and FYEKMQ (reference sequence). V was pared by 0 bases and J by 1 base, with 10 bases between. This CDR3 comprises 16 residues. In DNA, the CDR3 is TGTGCCAGCAGCTTAGGGGGAGGGAGAAGCAATCAGCCCCAGCATTTT. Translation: CASSLGGGRSNQPQHF. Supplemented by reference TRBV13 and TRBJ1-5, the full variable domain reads AAGVIQSPRHLIKEKRETATLKCYPIPRHDTVYWYQQGPGQDPQFLISFYEKMQSDKGSIPDRFSAQQFSDYHSELNMSSLELGDSALYFCASSLGGGRSNQPQHFGDGTRLSIL.

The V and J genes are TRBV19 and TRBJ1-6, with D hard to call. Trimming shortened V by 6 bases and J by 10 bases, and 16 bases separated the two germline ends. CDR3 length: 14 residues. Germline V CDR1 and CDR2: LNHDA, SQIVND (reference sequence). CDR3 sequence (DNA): TGTGCCAGTAGAGAGGAAGGAGGGCAATCACCCCTCCACTTT. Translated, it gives CASREEGGQSPLHF.

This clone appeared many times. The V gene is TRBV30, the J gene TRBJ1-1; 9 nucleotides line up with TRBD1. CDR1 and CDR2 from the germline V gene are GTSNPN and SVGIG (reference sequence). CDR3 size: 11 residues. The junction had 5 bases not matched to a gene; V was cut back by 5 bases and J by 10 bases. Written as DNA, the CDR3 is TGTGCCTGGGAACAGGGGGCGTTAGCTTTCTTT. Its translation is CAWEQGALAFF.

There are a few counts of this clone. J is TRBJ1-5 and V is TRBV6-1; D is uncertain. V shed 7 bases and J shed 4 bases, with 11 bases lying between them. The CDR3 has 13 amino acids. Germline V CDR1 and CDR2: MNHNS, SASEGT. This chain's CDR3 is CASTEGRNQPQHF. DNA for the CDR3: TGTGCCAGCACCGAGGGCAGAAATCAGCCCCAGCATTTT.

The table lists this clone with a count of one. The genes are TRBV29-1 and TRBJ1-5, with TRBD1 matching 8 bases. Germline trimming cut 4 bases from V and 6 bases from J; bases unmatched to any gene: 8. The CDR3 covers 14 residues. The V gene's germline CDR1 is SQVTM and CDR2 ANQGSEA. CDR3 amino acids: CSVVGQGPTQPQHF. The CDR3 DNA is TGCAGCGTTGTCGGACAGGGACCTACTCAGCCCCAGCATTTT.

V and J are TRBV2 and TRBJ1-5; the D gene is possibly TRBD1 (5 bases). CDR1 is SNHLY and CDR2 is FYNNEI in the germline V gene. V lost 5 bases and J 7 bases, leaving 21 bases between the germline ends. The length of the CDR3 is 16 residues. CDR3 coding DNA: TGTGCCAGCAGTCCCTGGCGTCGTTCCGGGGGGCAGCCCCAGCATTTT. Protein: CASSPWRRSGGQPQHF.

This chain's CDR3 is CASSLVGTSGTYEQYF. As DNA, the CDR3 is TGCGCCAGCAGCTTGGTCGGGACTAGCGGCACCTACGAGCAGTACTTC. The chain combines TRBV5-1 with TRBJ2-7; 11 nucleotides line up with TRBD2. With 0 bases clipped from V and 2 bases from J, the junction kept 4 bases outside the gene matches. The CDR3 runs 16 residues. Germline V gives CDR1 SGHRS, CDR2 YFSETQ. Using reference TRBV5-1 and TRBJ2-7 for the parts outside the CDR3, the full variable domain is KAGVTQTPRYLIKTRGQQVTLSCSPISGHRSVSWYQQTPGQGLQFLFEYFSETQRNKGNFPGRFSGRQFSNSRSEMNVSTLELGDSALYLCASSLVGTSGTYEQYFGPGTRLTVT.

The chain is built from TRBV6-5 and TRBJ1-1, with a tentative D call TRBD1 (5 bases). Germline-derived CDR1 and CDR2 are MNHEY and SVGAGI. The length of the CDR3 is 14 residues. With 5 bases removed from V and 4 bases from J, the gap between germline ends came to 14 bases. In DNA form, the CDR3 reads TGTGCCAGCAGTCCCGGGATGGGGGGCACTGAAGCTTTCTTT. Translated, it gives CASSPGMGGTEAFF.

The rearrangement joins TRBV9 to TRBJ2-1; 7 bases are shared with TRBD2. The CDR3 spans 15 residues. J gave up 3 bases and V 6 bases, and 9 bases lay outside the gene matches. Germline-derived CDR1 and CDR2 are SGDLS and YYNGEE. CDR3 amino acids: CASTPRGGGYNEQFF. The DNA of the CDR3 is TGTGCCAGCACCCCAAGGGGCGGGGGCTACAATGAGCAGTTCTTC.